The 20 T cell receptor beta chains reported below all come from one sample, sequenced in a study of Graves' ophthalmopathy and Graves' hyperthyroidism. Investigators amplified TCR beta CDR3 regions from RNA transcripts. First-round RT-PCR used HTBI primers; second-round multiplex PCR followed. TCRdb independently ran MiXCR on the multiplex PCR reads; one entry per CDR3 protein. The table shows 600,000 to 700,000 distinct CDR3 sequences, with roughly 41% occurring only once. What was sequenced was peripheral blood. These receptors originate from an adult man with Graves' ophthalmopathy.

A note on this clonotype: A single base separates this from a much larger clone, so it may be a read error. This rearrangement joins TRBV12-3 or TRBV12-4 to TRBJ2-7, with D possibly being TRBD2 (6 bases). Trimming stripped 6 bases from V and 6 bases from J, with 15 bases between. CDR3 length equals 13 residues. The CDR3 bases are TGTGCCAGCAGACCGACCGTGGGGGGCGAGCAGTACTTC. It encodes CASRPTVGGEQYF.

This clonotype was seen ten or more times. This chain uses TRBV7-2 with TRBJ1-5; D may be TRBD1 (5 bases). Per the germline V gene, CDR1 is SGHTA and CDR2 is FQGNSA. This CDR3 has 15 amino acids. The V end lost 3 bases, the J end lost 3 bases, and 12 bases lay between the germline ends. The CDR3 DNA is TGTGCCAGCAGCTTTCGGGGGACGACCAATCAGCCCCAGCATTTT. Its translation is CASSFRGTTNQPQHF.

J is TRBJ2-2 and V is TRBV20-1, with 11 bases that match TRBD2. CDR3 length: 15 amino acids. CDR1 is DFQATT, CDR2 SNEGSKA, per germline (reference sequence). Trimming took 6 bases from V and 6 from J; bases not matched to a gene: 9. The CDR3 loop is CSAQTSGRRSGELFF. CDR3 in DNA: TGCAGTGCACAAACTAGCGGGAGAAGGTCCGGGGAGCTGTTTTTT.

The rearrangement uses TRBV20-1 and TRBJ2-5, with D tentatively TRBD1 (7 bases). Germline values: CDR1 DFQATT, CDR2 SNEGSKA (reference sequence). With 2 bases removed from V and 0 bases from J, the gap between germline ends came to 16 bases. This CDR3 spans 16 amino acids. In nucleotides, the CDR3 is TGCAGTGCTAGACCGGGCAGGGGGGACTACCAAGAGACCCAGTACTTC. Its protein is CSARPGRGDYQETQYF.

A remark on this clonotype: Because it lacks the conserved phenylalanine or tryptophan at the end, this CDR3 is likely a read error. The genes are TRBV10-3 and TRBJ1-1; D is perhaps TRBD1 (5 bases). The germline gives CDR1 ENHRY, CDR2 SYGVKD. CDR3 length equals 12 residues. The CDR3 nucleotides are TGTGCCAGCAGTATAGGGGTGACTGAAGCTTTCTTA. Residues: CASSIGVTEAFL.

At least ten counts were recorded for this clonotype. The chain recombines TRBV10-2 with TRBJ2-2; D perhaps matches TRBD1 (6 bases). V lost 2 bases and J 1 base, leaving 14 bases between the germline ends. Germline V gene data show CDR1 as WSHSY and CDR2 as SAAADI. CDR3 length equals 17 residues. CDR3 in DNA: TGCGCCAGCAGTGAGCCCTACAGGGTTAGGAACACCGGGGAGCTGTTTTTT. As protein: CASSEPYRVRNTGELFF.

The rearrangement uses TRBV7-9 and TRBJ2-6; 9 bases agree with TRBD1. With V trimmed by 4 bases and J by 7 bases, 5 bases remained unmatched. Per the germline V gene, CDR1 is SEHNR and CDR2 is FQNEAQ (reference sequence). CDR3 size: 15 residues. The CDR3 loop reads CASSSMGQGANVLTF. The CDR3 DNA reads as TGTGCCAGCAGCTCAATGGGACAGGGTGCCAACGTCCTGACTTTC.

This chain connects TRBV10-3 to TRBJ2-7; D is perhaps TRBD2 (5 bases). The CDR3 contains 13 residues. CDR1 and CDR2 from the germline V gene are ENHRY and SYGVKD. The V and J ends lost 10 bases and 7 bases respectively, with 20 bases between them. This CDR3 reads CASKLDWAGEQYF. As DNA, the CDR3 is TGTGCCAGCAAACTGGACTGGGCCGGGGAGCAGTACTTC.

The chain combines TRBV4-3 with TRBJ1-2, with D perhaps matching TRBD1 (5 bases). The germline V gene has CDR1 LGHNA and CDR2 YSLEER. The CDR3 is made up of 15 amino acids. Trimming cost V 3 bases and J 5 bases, with 16 bases left between them. The CDR3 DNA is TGCGCCAGCAGCCAGATCCTAGGGACGGAATATGGCTACACCTTC. Translated, it gives CASSQILGTEYGYTF.

The V gene is TRBV7-9, the J gene TRBJ2-2; 13 bases fit TRBD2. The J segment lost 8 bases and the V segment lost 5 bases, leaving 14 bases of the junction unmatched. Germline values: CDR1 SEHNR, CDR2 FQNEAQ (reference sequence). The CDR3 covers 18 residues. The CDR3 region is CASSPGLGLAGVKGELFF. In DNA form, the CDR3 reads TGTGCCAGCAGCCCAGGACTTGGACTAGCGGGAGTTAAAGGGGAGCTGTTTTTT.

This clonotype was observed many times. J is TRBJ2-5 and V is TRBV7-9; TRBD2 matches 11 bases. The V gene's germline CDR1 is SEHNR and CDR2 FQNEAQ (reference sequence). The CDR3 is 15 residues long. V was pared by 5 bases and J by 7 bases, with 9 bases of the junction left unmatched. Written as DNA, the CDR3 is TGTGCCAGCAGCCCCGGGACTAGCGGTTCGGGGACCCAGTACTTC. Its translation is CASSPGTSGSGTQYF.

Concerning this clonotype itself: A read error may explain this, as a much larger clone is one base away. The chain carries TRBV5-1 and TRBJ2-2; D tentatively fits TRBD1 or TRBD2 (6 bases each). V gave up 7 bases and J gave up 2 bases, with 12 bases separating them. This CDR3 spans 14 amino acids. Germline V gene data show CDR1 as SGHRS and CDR2 as YFSETQ. The CDR3 coding sequence is TGCGCCAGCTCGGGGGCGGTAAACACCGGGGAGCTGTTTTTT. Its translation is CASSGAVNTGELFF.

The DNA of the CDR3 is TGTGCCAGCTCACCGGACAGGGTCGGTGGCTATGGCTACACCTTC. The encoded protein is CASSPDRVGGYGYTF. This chain uses TRBV9 with TRBJ1-2, with TRBD1 identical over 8 bases. The CDR3 is 15 amino acids. CDR1 SGDLS and CDR2 YYNGEE come from the germline V gene. With 7 bases clipped from V and 4 bases from J, the junction kept 12 bases outside the gene matches.

The table lists this clonotype with a few counts. A much larger clone differs from this one at a single base, so this may be a read error. The V gene is TRBV7-8, the J gene TRBJ1-5, with D maybe TRBD1 (5 bases). CDR1 and CDR2 from the germline V gene are SGHVS and FQNEAQ. This CDR3 region has 13 residues. Trimming removed 5 bases at V and 9 bases at J, with 14 bases between. The CDR3 here is CASSRGGVGPQHF. The CDR3, as DNA: TGTGCCAGCAGCAGGGGAGGGGTAGGGCCCCAGCATTTT.

This clonotype was picked up many times. The rearrangement uses TRBV7-2 and TRBJ1-3, with a tentative D call TRBD1 (5 bases). There are 13 residues in the CDR3. Trimming shortened V by 7 bases and J by 2 bases, and 9 bases separated the two germline ends. Germline values: CDR1 SGHTA, CDR2 FQGNSA. CDR3: CASTQGPGNTIYF. DNA for the CDR3: TGTGCCAGCACCCAGGGACCTGGAAACACCATATATTTT.

As to this clonotype: This CDR3 fails to terminate in the conserved phenylalanine or tryptophan, so it likely reflects a read error. The chain carries TRBV7-3 and TRBJ2-3; weak D call: TRBD1 (6 bases). The CDR3 spans 15 residues. The germline V and J ends were trimmed by 5 bases and 4 bases, with 16 bases remaining between them. In germline, CDR1 is SGHTA, CDR2 FQGTGA. CDR3 coding DNA: TGTGCCAGCAGCCCCACACAGGGCCGCTCAGATACGCAGTATTGT. It specifies CASSPTQGRSDTQYC.

As concerns this clonotype: One end of the junction is discordant with germline, which a read error may explain. The chain carries TRBV7-2 and TRBJ1-4; D is unclear. CDR1 is SGHTA and CDR2 is FQGNSA in the germline V gene. This CDR3 contains 14 residues. The chain's CDR3 is CASSFAGTNEELFF. The CDR3 DNA is TGTGCCAGCAGCTTCGCAGGAACTAATGAAGAACTGTTTTTT. The full variable domain, completed using reference TRBV7-2 and TRBJ1-4, is GAGVSQSPSNKVTEKGKDVELRCDPISGHTALYWYRQSLGQGLEFLIYFQGNSAPDKSGLPSDRFSAERTGGSVSTLTIQRTQQEDSAVYLCASSFAGTNEELFFGSGTQLSVL.

In regard to this clonotype: With a much larger clone just one base away, this may be a read error. This chain links TRBV9 with TRBJ2-1, with D hard to call. Germline V gene sequence: CDR1 SGDLS, CDR2 YYNGEE. This CDR3 contains 13 residues. For the CDR3, the DNA is TGTGCCAACAGCTACGGACCTAACAATGAGCAGTTCTTC. Encoded protein: CANSYGPNNEQFF.

The chain joins TRBV5-4 to TRBJ2-5, with no clear D. Trimming left V 10 bases short and J 7 bases short, with 23 bases between. In germline, CDR1 is SGHNT, CDR2 YYREEE (reference sequence). The CDR3 contains 14 residues. CDR3 in DNA: TGTGCCTGGAGTGTAGGCGTAGTGGCCCGGACCCAGTACTTC. It codes for CAWSVGVVARTQYF.

DNA of the CDR3: TGTGCCTGGAGTGTAGGGGACCTCCGGGCTTTCTTT. Translating gives CAWSVGDLRAFF. The chain carries TRBV30 and TRBJ1-1; D might be TRBD1 (5 bases). The CDR3 is 12 amino acids. Germline V lookup: CDR1 GTSNPN, CDR2 SVGIG (reference sequence). V lost 0 bases, J lost 11 bases, and 13 bases lay in between.